The T cell receptor (beta chain) described here comes from a study of CD8+CD57+ T cells in acquired aplastic anemia. As for the study in general: Recorded DNA amounts for sorted CD4+ and CD8+ cells had an average of approximately 3 ug.

It was genomic DNA that served as the template for profiling TCR beta VDJ and CDR3. Using its own MiXCR run on the reads, TCRdb lists one record per CDR3 protein. The sample lists 150,000 to 160,000 distinct CDR3 sequences; 52% were seen once. Study findings and constraints: Fewer than 30 CD8+ CDR3 sequences were shared between patients and controls. Statistical testing detected no significant gap in CD8+ Simpson's diversity between patients and controls.

For this clonotype: Its specificity is unknown.

Germline CDR1 is MNHEY and CDR2 is SVGEGT. V was shortened by 4 bases and J by 7 bases, with 24 bases between the two germline ends. CDR3 length: 17 amino acids. Patients sequenced had flow cytometry evidence of CD8+CD57+ cell expansion. No therapy had been given to the patients at the time of blood sampling. The sequence was obtained from a human donor with aplastic anemia. The rearrangement uses TRBV6-2 or TRBV6-3 and TRBJ2-3, with TRBD2 as a possible D gene (6 bases). The source material was sorted CD4+, CD8+, or CD8+CD57+ T cells (not recorded which) from PBMCs. The DNA of the CDR3 is TGTGCCAGCAGTTTCCACTTGGCGGGACCCCGGACGTATACGCAGTATTTT. This translates into CASSFHLAGPRTYTQYF.